Shown below are 28 T cell receptor beta chains from a single sample sequenced in a study of long-term antiretroviral therapy in people with HIV. They ran version v3.0 of the immunoSEQ assay at survey level. Using immunoSEQ multiplex PCR, the repertoire was profiled, and TCRdb retains in-frame clones only, with some absent. Seen here are 6,500 to 8,500 clones, more than 65% observed once, and the top ten hold more than 20%. This material consisted of unsorted PBMCs, taken 1.1 years after starting antiretroviral therapy. Source of these receptors: a man aged 35 to 55 with HIV.

The J gene is TRBJ1-6, the V gene TRBV5-5, with TRBD1 matching 11 bases. The CDR3 sequence is 18 residues long. Germline V gives CDR1 SGHKS, CDR2 YYEKEE (reference sequence). J was trimmed by 3 bases and V by 4 bases; bases with no gene match: 9. The CDR3 region has the DNA TGTGCCAGCAGCGGGGGGACAGGGGGAACAGTCTATAATTCACCCCTCCACTTT. This translates into CASSGGTGGTVYNSPLHF.

This clone was detected only a few times. The gene calls are TRBV27 and TRBJ1-5; TRBD1 is a possible D gene (5 bases). Per germline, CDR1 MNHEY and CDR2 SMNVEV (reference sequence). V shed 3 bases and J shed 3 bases, with 6 bases lying between them. This CDR3 region has 13 residues. The CDR3 reads CASSLTVNQPQHF. In DNA form, the CDR3 reads TGTGCCAGCAGTTTGACAGTCAATCAGCCCCAGCATTTT.

The table lists this clone with a few counts. The gene calls are TRBV9 and TRBJ1-6, with D unclear. CDR3 length: 16 amino acids. The ends were cut back, 0 bases at V and 8 bases at J, with 15 bases in the middle. Germline CDR1 SGDLS, CDR2 YYNGEE. CDR3 sequence: CASSVEVGPLDSPLHF. The DNA of the CDR3 is TGTGCCAGCAGCGTAGAAGTCGGCCCTTTAGATTCACCCCTCCACTTT.

CDR3 nucleotide sequence: TGTGCCTGGACCCTCCTGGGGGGCTCATACTATGGCTACACCTTC. It specifies CAWTLLGGSYYGYTF. The rearrangement links TRBV30 to TRBJ1-2, with TRBD1 as a possible D gene (6 bases). The length of the CDR3 is 15 residues. The germline V gene has CDR1 GTSNPN and CDR2 SVGIG (reference sequence). With 4 bases removed from V and 3 bases from J, the gap between germline ends came to 18 bases. The whole variable domain, filled in from reference TRBV30 and TRBJ1-2, reads SQTIHQWPATLVQPVGSPLSLECTVEGTSNPNLYWYRQAAGRGLQLLFYSVGIGQISSEVPQNLSASRPQDRQFILSSKKLLLSDSGFYLCAWTLLGGSYYGYTFGSGTRLTVV.

The chain recombines TRBV27 with TRBJ2-1; weak D call: TRBD1 (6 bases). Germline V gene data show CDR1 as MNHEY and CDR2 as SMNVEV (reference sequence). Between the trimmed V and J ends, which lost 3 bases and 1 base, there was a span of 10 bases. The CDR3 is 15 residues long. The CDR3 nucleotides are TGTGCCAGCAGTTTCGGCAGGGGATCCTACAATGAGCAGTTCTTC. It yields the protein CASSFGRGSYNEQFF.

This clone was picked up a small number of times. CDR3 coding DNA: TGCGCCAGCAGCGCGTGGGACAGCTCCTATAATTCACCCCTCCACTTT. Encoded protein: CASSAWDSSYNSPLHF. The genes are TRBV5-1 and TRBJ1-6, with 7 bases lining up with TRBD1. Looked up from germline, CDR1 is SGHRS and CDR2 is YFSETQ. This CDR3 comprises 16 residues. Trimming cost V 4 bases and J 0 bases; bases outside gene matches: 4.

This chain connects TRBV19 to TRBJ1-2; D not resolved. Trimming took 8 bases from V and 1 from J, leaving 8 bases between them. The CDR3 is 12 residues long. Germline values: CDR1 LNHDA, CDR2 SQIVND (reference sequence). CDR3 in DNA: TGTGCCAGTCGATATGGTAACTATGGCTACACCTTC. Translated, it gives CASRYGNYGYTF.

The chain uses TRBV5-8 and TRBJ2-7; TRBD2 matches at 16 bases. This CDR3 spans 16 amino acids. Germline CDR1 reads SGHTS; CDR2 reads YDEGEE. J was trimmed by 1 base and V by 10 bases; bases with no gene match: 8. CDR3 sequence: CALLGLAGGPSYEQYF. For the CDR3, the DNA is TGTGCCTTACTGGGACTAGCGGGGGGGCCGTCCTACGAGCAGTACTTC.

This clone was seen once. The V call is TRBV19, the J call TRBJ2-1; 10 bases match TRBD2. Germline V gene lookup returns CDR1 LNHDA and CDR2 SQIVND (reference sequence). V lost 4 bases and J lost 2; bases outside the gene matches: 5. The CDR3 has 16 amino acids. The CDR3 region is CASSTASGGAYNEQFF. CDR3 DNA sequence: TGTGCCAGTAGTACAGCAAGCGGGGGGGCCTACAATGAGCAGTTCTTC.

The rearrangement joins TRBV6-5 to TRBJ2-7, with D possibly being TRBD2 (5 bases). The CDR3 covers 13 residues. V shed 4 bases and J shed 7 bases, with 14 bases lying between them. Germline CDR1 and CDR2: MNHEY and SVGAGI. CDR3 DNA sequence: TGTGCCAGCAGTTTGGCCCCCCAGCGGGAGCAGTACTTC. It yields the protein CASSLAPQREQYF.

The chain couples TRBV9 to TRBJ2-2; D remains ambiguous. The CDR3 covers 14 residues. Germline CDR1 reads SGDLS; CDR2 reads YYNGEE. With 3 bases removed from V and 5 bases from J, the gap between germline ends came to 11 bases. The CDR3 sequence is CASSGSFGTGELFF. The CDR3 DNA is TGTGCCAGCAGCGGATCCTTTGGGACCGGGGAGCTGTTTTTT.

V usage is TRBV5-1 and J usage is TRBJ2-1, with 8 bases lining up with TRBD2. This CDR3 contains 15 residues. Trimming cost V 0 bases and J 5 bases; bases outside gene matches: 4. Germline V gene lookup returns CDR1 SGHRS and CDR2 YFSETQ. CDR3 sequence: CASSLAPGGNNEQFF. The CDR3 DNA sequence: TGCGCCAGCAGCTTGGCCCCGGGAGGGAACAATGAGCAGTTCTTC.

The rearrangement links TRBV6-1 to TRBJ2-7, with TRBD2 matching over 7 bases. Germline CDR1 MNHNS, CDR2 SASEGT. The CDR3 extends over 14 amino acids. The V segment lost 0 bases and the J segment 3 bases; nucleotides outside the gene matches: 2. CDR3 DNA: TGTGCCAGCAGTGAAGCGGGGGGGGGCTACGAGCAGTACTTC. This sequence encodes CASSEAGGGYEQYF.

The CDR3 DNA reads TGTGCCAGTCGTAACAGGGCCCGTGGCTACACCTTC. It encodes CASRNRARGYTF. The J gene is TRBJ1-2, the V gene TRBV25-1; D is perhaps TRBD1 (6 bases). V gave up 9 bases and J gave up 7 bases, with 15 bases separating them. Germline V gene lookup returns CDR1 MGHDK and CDR2 SYGVNS. The CDR3 consists of 12 residues.

The chain joins TRBV18 to TRBJ1-5; possibly TRBD1 for D (5 bases). The germline V gene encodes CDR1 KGHSH and CDR2 LQKENI. V was pared by 3 bases and J by 4 bases, with 13 bases between. The CDR3 spans 15 residues. The CDR3 spells CASSPTGTENQPQHF. The CDR3 region has the DNA TGTGCCAGCTCACCGACCGGGACGGAAAATCAGCCCCAGCATTTT.

The table lists this clone with a few counts. This sequence joins TRBV5-8 and TRBJ2-3; the match to TRBD1 covers 12 bases. The CDR3 totals 16 residues. V shed 3 bases and J 4 bases; nucleotides not matched to a gene: 6. Germline assignment: CDR1 SGHTS and CDR2 YDEGEE. The CDR3 sequence is CASSWGQGALADTQYF. The CDR3 DNA follows: TGTGCCAGCAGCTGGGGACAGGGGGCGCTGGCAGATACGCAGTATTTT.

The genes are TRBV4-1 and TRBJ2-1, with TRBD2 matching over 10 bases. CDR1 and CDR2 (germline): MGHRA, YSYEKL. The V gene end was trimmed by 1 base and the J gene end by 5 bases; junction bases not matched to a gene: 5. The length of the CDR3 is 16 residues. The CDR3 sequence is CASSQVGGTSDNEQFF. The CDR3 bases are TGCGCCAGCAGCCAAGTGGGCGGGACTAGCGACAATGAGCAGTTCTTC.

CDR3: CASSLSGEQPQHF. In DNA, the CDR3 is TGTGCCAGCAGCTTGAGCGGGGAGCAGCCCCAGCATTTT. The gene calls are TRBV5-4 and TRBJ1-5; D gene uncertain. Looked up from germline, CDR1 is SGHNT and CDR2 is YYREEE (reference sequence). The CDR3 is 13 amino acids. V was cut by 1 base and J by 7 bases, with 9 bases left in between.

CDR3 sequence reads: CASSLPSATGYGYTF. The CDR3 bases are TGCGCCAGCAGCTTGCCGTCAGCTACGGGTTATGGCTACACCTTC. This chain links TRBV5-1 with TRBJ1-2; D unclear. The CDR3 length is 15 residues. The germline V gene encodes CDR1 SGHRS and CDR2 YFSETQ. The V gene lost 1 base and the J gene lost 5 bases, with 15 bases spanning the gap.

This clone counts as large. This chain joins TRBV19 and TRBJ2-1; the D gene is possibly TRBD2 (6 bases). Germline lookup yields CDR1 LNHDA and CDR2 SQIVND (reference sequence). Trimming left V 1 base short and J 2 bases short, with 9 bases between. The CDR3 has 15 amino acids. The CDR3 here is CASSIVGGPYNEQFF. The CDR3, as DNA: TGTGCCAGTAGTATAGTGGGGGGTCCCTACAATGAGCAGTTCTTC.

The rearrangement links TRBV19 to TRBJ2-7, with 9 bases aligning to TRBD1. The J segment lost 2 bases and the V segment lost 3 bases, leaving 2 bases of the junction unmatched. The CDR3 is 14 residues long. The V gene's germline CDR1 is LNHDA and CDR2 SQIVND (reference sequence). The CDR3: CASSIGTGPYEQYF. The CDR3 DNA is TGTGCCAGTAGTATCGGGACAGGGCCCTACGAGCAGTACTTC.

This clone showed up just a few times. V gene TRBV29-1 combines with J gene TRBJ1-2; D gene uncertain. V lost 6 bases and J lost 4, with 9 bases in between. The CDR3 runs 11 residues. Looked up from germline, CDR1 is SQVTM and CDR2 is ANQGSEA. The CDR3 nucleotides are TGCAGCGTAAATTGGAGCTATGGCTACACCTTC. It translates to CSVNWSYGYTF.

The chain links TRBV12-2 to TRBJ2-2; TRBD2 was called by the table and not checked on the DNA. TRBV12-2 is tagged as a pseudogene. The CDR3 contains 18 residues. DNA for the CDR3: TGTGCAAGTCGCTTAGCGCTAGCGGGGGGACGTAACACCGGGGAGCTGTTTTTT. Protein product: CASRLALAGGRNTGELFF.

A few counts support this clone. This chain links TRBV27 with TRBJ1-2; maybe TRBD1 (6 bases). Trimming took 7 bases from V and 6 from J, leaving 21 bases between them. This CDR3 has 15 amino acids. Germline V gives CDR1 MNHEY, CDR2 SMNVEV (reference sequence). In DNA, the CDR3 is TGTGCCAGCACCCCCAGTTGGGCAGGGGTTCATGGCTACACCTTC. Residues: CASTPSWAGVHGYTF.

Judged by abundance, this clone is medium-sized. This chain links TRBV5-6 with TRBJ1-4; no firm D call. The CDR3 length is 14 residues. The germline V gene has CDR1 SGHDT and CDR2 YYEEEE. Trimming took 1 base from V and 0 from J, leaving 4 bases between them. The CDR3 nucleotides read TGTGCCAGCAGCTTGACACCAACTAATGAAAAACTGTTTTTT. Protein sequence: CASSLTPTNEKLFF.

The CDR3 nucleotides are TGTGCCAGCAGGGAAGGGTTCCCGGGACAGGGAAATGAAAAACTGTTTTTT. Amino acid sequence: CASREGFPGQGNEKLFF. The chain recombines TRBV25-1 with TRBJ1-4, with 9 nucleotides matching TRBD1. The CDR3 sequence is 17 residues long. Germline V gene data show CDR1 as MGHDK and CDR2 as SYGVNS. Trimming cost V 6 bases and J 5 bases; bases outside gene matches: 13.

This clone was recorded a few times. This chain uses TRBV11-2 with TRBJ1-2, with D hard to call. The CDR3 loop spans 13 amino acids. Germline V lookup: CDR1 SGHAT, CDR2 FQNNGV. Trimming left V 1 base short and J 0 bases short, with 3 bases between. The CDR3 protein is CASSLGPNYGYTF. DNA of the CDR3: TGTGCCAGCAGCTTAGGGCCTAACTATGGCTACACCTTC.

This sequence joins TRBV14 and TRBJ2-3; 8 bases are a match to TRBD2. V lost 4 bases to trimming and J lost 1 base; unmatched junction nucleotides: 7. Looked up from germline, CDR1 is SGHDN and CDR2 is FVKESK. The length of the CDR3 is 16 residues. CDR3 in DNA: TGTGCCAGCAGCCCCTTGGGGCGGGGGGGCACAGATACGCAGTATTTT. It encodes CASSPLGRGGTDTQYF. Supplemented by reference TRBV14 and TRBJ2-3, the full variable domain reads EAGVTQFPSHSVIEKGQTVTLRCDPISGHDNLYWYRRVMGKEIKFLLHFVKESKQDESGMPNNRFLAERTGGTYSTLKVQPAELEDSGVYFCASSPLGRGGTDTQYFGPGTRLTVL.